The T cell receptor beta chain described here comes from a study of blood T cell repertoires in COVID-19. Study summary: Acute-phase and convalescent COVID-19 samples originated in the United States, Italy and Spain.

Study processing details: Reference gene primer amplification gave nucleated cell count estimates. Clones were read by immunoSEQ multiplex PCR, and TCRdb kept only the in-frame ones, dropping some. The DNA was the basis for D and trimming; V, J and clone size are from that table. This sample has approximately 200,000 clones; around 83% occur once, and the top ten carry approximately 1.3%. CDR3 length: 14 residues. Losses at the gene ends were 4 bases for V and 4 bases for J; bases not matched to a gene: 6. Germline V lookup: CDR1 SQVTM, CDR2 ANQGSEA. In assigning cohorts, the study relied on participant-reported clinical history.

The sample was PBMCs or T cells enriched from blood (not recorded which). The sequence was obtained from a woman aged 35 to 49 with acute COVID-19. The chain links TRBV29-1 to TRBJ1-4, with 7 bases matching TRBD1. The DNA of the CDR3 is TGCAGCGTTGGCTCGGGACAGCTTAATGAAAAACTGTTTTTT. It translates to CSVGSGQLNEKLFF.